The 5 T cell receptor beta chains below were found in one sample sequenced in a study of blood T cell repertoires in COVID-19. Using immunoSEQ multiplex PCR, the repertoire was profiled, and TCRdb retains in-frame clones only, with some absent. The sample consists of about 59,000 clones, roughly 79% of them appearing once. The source material was peripheral blood. The source is a man aged 60 to 69 with acute or convalescent COVID-19.

The rearrangement joins TRBV30 to TRBJ2-7; 9 positions match TRBD1. Trimming took 0 bases from V and 5 from J; bases not matched to a gene: 8. The CDR3 contains 15 residues. In germline, CDR1 is GTSNPN, CDR2 SVGIG (reference sequence). The CDR3 region has the DNA TGTGCCTGGAGTGTTTTTAACAGGGGGCACAACGAGCAGTACTTC. Translated, it gives CAWSVFNRGHNEQYF.

The chain combines TRBV6-5 with TRBJ1-3; the match to TRBD1 covers 7 bases. The V gene's germline CDR1 is MNHEY and CDR2 SVGAGI. The V and J ends lost 0 bases and 8 bases, in that order; junction bases with no gene match: 4. The CDR3 totals 14 residues. CDR3 DNA: TGTGCCAGCAGTTACTCAAAGGGGGCGGACACCATATATTTT. Encoded protein: CASSYSKGADTIYF.

This chain uses TRBV7-9 with TRBJ1-1; D is uncertain. V was shortened by 2 bases and J by 1 base, with 8 bases between the two germline ends. There are 14 residues in the CDR3. CDR1 and CDR2 from the germline V gene are SEHNR and FQNEAQ (reference sequence). CDR3 sequence reads: CASSLMESNTEAFF. The DNA for the CDR3 is TGTGCCAGCAGCTTAATGGAGTCGAACACTGAAGCTTTCTTT.

CDR3 sequence: CASSQDTGRGETQYF. CDR3 in DNA: TGTGCCAGCAGCCAAGATACAGGGAGAGGAGAGACCCAGTACTTC. This sequence joins TRBV14 and TRBJ2-5; D may be TRBD1 (6 bases). V gave up 0 bases and J gave up 4 bases, with 12 bases separating them. In germline, CDR1 is SGHDN, CDR2 FVKESK. This CDR3 comprises 15 residues.

The chain couples TRBV30 to TRBJ2-2, with a tentative D call TRBD2 (6 bases). V was trimmed by 3 bases and J by 2 bases, leaving 10 bases between them. The CDR3 runs to 14 residues. Germline V lookup: CDR1 GTSNPN, CDR2 SVGIG (reference sequence). This CDR3 is CAWRRDFNTGELFF. The CDR3, as DNA: TGTGCCTGGAGGAGGGACTTCAACACCGGGGAGCTGTTTTTT.